This T cell receptor (beta chain) was identified during a study of blood T cell repertoires in COVID-19. Study summary: The United States, Italy and Spain supplied acute and convalescent COVID-19 samples. In each case, the material was cDNA or gDNA derived from T cells, B-cell-depleted T cells, or PBMCs.

Per the original data handling: Amplification with reference gene primers provided the estimates of nucleated cell counts. The assay was immunoSEQ multiplex PCR, and TCRdb's table has in-frame clones only and misses some. V and J calls plus clone size are reproduced from that table; the DNA served to infer D and trimming. This table holds 200,000 to 300,000 clones, 80% to 85% found once. This clone has only one observation. Sequenced: peripheral blood. The TCR sequence derives from a man aged 60 to 69 with acute or convalescent COVID-19.

In DNA, the CDR3 is TGCGCCAGCAGCCAAGATTACCAGCGGGGCACAGATACGCAGTATTTT. It is translated as CASSQDYQRGTDTQYF. J is TRBJ2-3 and V is TRBV4-1; D is possibly TRBD2 (6 bases). CDR1 and CDR2 (germline): MGHRA, YSYEKL. The CDR3 loop spans 16 amino acids. V lost 0 bases to trimming and J lost 1 base, with 11 bases between them.